Listed here are 10 T cell receptor beta chains from one sample, sequenced in a study of blood T cell repertoires in COVID-19. TCRdb keeps only in-frame clones here, not all; method: immunoSEQ multiplex PCR. The table has 150,000 to 200,000 clones, around 89% seen once. Sequencing was done on a sample of PBMCs or T cells enriched from blood (not recorded which). The source is a woman between 18 and 29 years old who had recovered from COVID-19.

The CDR3: CAWSGWEGGTEAFF. The CDR3 nucleotides read TGTGCCTGGAGTGGGTGGGAAGGGGGCACTGAAGCTTTCTTT. The chain combines TRBV30 with TRBJ1-1; D possibly corresponds to TRBD1 (6 bases). The CDR3 covers 14 residues. The V and J ends lost 1 base and 4 bases respectively, with 13 bases between them. Per germline, CDR1 GTSNPN and CDR2 SVGIG (reference sequence). The full variable domain, in which reference TRBV30 and TRBJ1-1 provide the parts outside the CDR3, is SQTIHQWPATLVQPVGSPLSLECTVEGTSNPNLYWYRQAAGRGLQLLFYSVGIGQISSEVPQNLSASRPQDRQFILSSKKLLLSDSGFYLCAWSGWEGGTEAFFGQGTRLTVV.

This chain joins TRBV19 and TRBJ1-1, with D unresolved. Trimming took 3 bases from V and 5 from J, leaving 10 bases between them. The CDR3 is made up of 13 amino acids. Germline V CDR1 and CDR2: LNHDA, SQIVND (reference sequence). In nucleotides, the CDR3 is TGTGCCAGTAGTATTGTCCGGGAAACTGAAGCTTTCTTT. It codes for CASSIVRETEAFF.

The CDR3 is CASRQTDSGANVLTF. The DNA of the CDR3 is TGTGCCAGTAGACAGACCGACTCTGGGGCCAACGTCCTGACTTTC. This rearrangement joins TRBV19 to TRBJ2-6; D ambiguous. CDR1 and CDR2 (germline): LNHDA, SQIVND (reference sequence). The V and J ends lost 6 bases and 0 bases respectively, with 9 bases between them. This CDR3 is built from 15 residues.

The chain couples TRBV28 to TRBJ1-3, with D perhaps matching TRBD1 (5 bases). V dropped 10 bases and J dropped 7 bases, with 20 bases sitting between them. The CDR3 contains 14 residues. Germline loops: CDR1 MDHEN, CDR2 SYDVKM. CDR3 protein: CATQREDPGNTIYF. In nucleotides, the CDR3 is TGTGCCACACAAAGGGAAGATCCAGGGAACACCATATATTTT.

The chain has TRBV5-5 and TRBJ2-7; D is perhaps TRBD1 (6 bases). Trimming removed 0 bases at V and 1 base at J, with 11 bases between. CDR3 length: 15 residues. Germline V gene data show CDR1 as SGHKS and CDR2 as YYEKEE (reference sequence). This CDR3 reads CASSLEGERSYEQYF. The CDR3 region has the DNA TGTGCCAGCAGCTTGGAGGGGGAGAGGTCCTACGAGCAGTACTTC. The entire variable domain, with the rest obtained from reference TRBV5-5 and TRBJ2-7, is as follows: DAGVTQSPTHLIKTRGQQVTLRCSPISGHKSVSWYQQVLGQGPQFIFQYYEKEERGRGNFPDRFSARQFPNYSSELNVNALLLGDSALYLCASSLEGERSYEQYFGPGTRLTVT.

J is TRBJ1-2 and V is TRBV3-1 (or the pseudogene TRBV3-2); 12 bases fit TRBD1. This CDR3 region has 17 residues. Losses at the gene ends were 1 base for V and 0 bases for J; bases not matched to a gene: 3. Germline CDR1 LGHDT, CDR2 YNNKEL (reference sequence). The DNA of the CDR3 is TGTGCCAGCAGCCAAGGCGGGACAGGGGGCGCTAACTATGGCTACACCTTC. This translates into CASSQGGTGGANYGYTF.

The rearrangement links TRBV21-1 to TRBJ2-7; the listed D gene, TRBD2, was not tested against the DNA. TRBV21-1 has pseudogene status. This CDR3 is 15 amino acids long. The CDR3 DNA sequence: TGTGCCAGCAGCACCACCCCCGTCCGGGGATACGAGCAGTACTTC. Protein product: CASSTTPVRGYEQYF.

Only one count was recorded for this clone. The CDR3 sequence: CASRTRVGSGGPSTDTQYF. The CDR3 DNA is TGTGCCAGCAGGACCCGGGTCGGTAGCGGGGGGCCTAGCACAGATACGCAGTATTTT. The V and J genes are TRBV6-4 and TRBJ2-3; 10 bases map to TRBD2. Per the germline V gene, CDR1 is MRHNA and CDR2 is SNTAGT. Germline trimming cut 6 bases from V and 0 bases from J; bases unmatched to any gene: 15. The CDR3 covers 19 residues.

V and J are TRBV27 and TRBJ1-2; D unclear. Germline CDR1 MNHEY, CDR2 SMNVEV (reference sequence). V lost 3 bases and J 10 bases, leaving 18 bases between the germline ends. The CDR3 consists of 14 residues. CDR3 DNA: TGTGCCAGCAGTTTTGGCAGGCTATCTTTTGACTACACCTTC. Residues: CASSFGRLSFDYTF.

In this sample, this clone turned up a few times. J is TRBJ2-3 and V is TRBV11-3, with D perhaps matching TRBD2 (6 bases). This CDR3 has 16 residues. Germline CDR1 SGHNT, CDR2 YENEEA. Trimming took 0 bases from V and 2 from J, leaving 12 bases between them. The CDR3 DNA reads TGTGCCAGCAGCTTAGAAGCCCGGGGGATCACAGATACGCAGTATTTT. The encoded protein is CASSLEARGITDTQYF.